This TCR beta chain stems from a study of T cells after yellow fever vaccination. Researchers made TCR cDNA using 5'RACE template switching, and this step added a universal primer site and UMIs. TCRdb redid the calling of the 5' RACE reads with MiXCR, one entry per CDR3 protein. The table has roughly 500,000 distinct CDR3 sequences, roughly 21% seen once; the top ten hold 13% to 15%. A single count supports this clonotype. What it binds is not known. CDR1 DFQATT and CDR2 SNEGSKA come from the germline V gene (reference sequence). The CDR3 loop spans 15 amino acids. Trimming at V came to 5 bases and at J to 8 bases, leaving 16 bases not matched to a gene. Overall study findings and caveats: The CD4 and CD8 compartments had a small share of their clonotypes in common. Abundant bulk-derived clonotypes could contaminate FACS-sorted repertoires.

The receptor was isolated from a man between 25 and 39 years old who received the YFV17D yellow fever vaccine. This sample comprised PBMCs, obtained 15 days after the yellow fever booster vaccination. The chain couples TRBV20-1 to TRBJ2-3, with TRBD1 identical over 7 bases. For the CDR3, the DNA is TGCAGTGCTCCCTCCGGGACAGCCGACCCGGGTACGCAGTATTTT. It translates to CSAPSGTADPGTQYF.